This T cell receptor beta chain was identified during a study of memory CD4+ T cells and cytomegalovirus serostatus. Single viable CD3+CD4+CD8-CD45RO+ cells were sorted as the memory CD4+ T cells. Only in-frame clones appear in the TCRdb table, and some are missing; sequencing was by immunoSEQ multiplex PCR. The sample lists tens of thousands of clones, roughly 76% seen once, with around 1% in the top ten. The source is an adult in good health and CMV-seronegative. Sequenced input: memory CD4+ T cells from blood.

The CDR3 sequence: CASSPRGAGSHEQYF. The CDR3 nucleotides are TGTGCCAGCAGCCCCCGCGGGGCAGGTAGCCACGAGCAGTACTTC. The J gene is TRBJ2-7, the V gene TRBV11-2, with a tentative D call TRBD2 (6 bases). The CDR3 runs to 15 residues. Germline assignment: CDR1 SGHAT and CDR2 FQNNGV. Trimming took off 5 bases at V and 5 bases at J, with 19 bases between the two ends.